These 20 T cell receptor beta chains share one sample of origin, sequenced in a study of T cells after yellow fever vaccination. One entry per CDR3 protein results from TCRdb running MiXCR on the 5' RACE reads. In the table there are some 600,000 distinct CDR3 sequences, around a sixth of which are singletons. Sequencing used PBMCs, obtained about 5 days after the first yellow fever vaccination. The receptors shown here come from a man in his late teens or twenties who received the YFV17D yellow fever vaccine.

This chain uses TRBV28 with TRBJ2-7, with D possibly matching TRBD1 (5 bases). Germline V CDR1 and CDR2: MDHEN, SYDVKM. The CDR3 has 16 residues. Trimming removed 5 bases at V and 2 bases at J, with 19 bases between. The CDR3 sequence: CASSPRAGNLAYEQYV. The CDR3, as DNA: TGTGCCAGCAGTCCCAGGGCAGGGAACTTAGCCTACGAGCAGTACGTC.

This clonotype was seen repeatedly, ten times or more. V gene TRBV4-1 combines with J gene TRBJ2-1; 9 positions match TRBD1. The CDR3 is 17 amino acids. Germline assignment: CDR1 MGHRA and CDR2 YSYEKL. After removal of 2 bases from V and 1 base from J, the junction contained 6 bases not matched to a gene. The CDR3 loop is CASSQLPGQGSYNEQFF. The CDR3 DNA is TGCGCCAGCAGCCAATTACCGGGACAGGGATCCTACAATGAGCAGTTCTTC.

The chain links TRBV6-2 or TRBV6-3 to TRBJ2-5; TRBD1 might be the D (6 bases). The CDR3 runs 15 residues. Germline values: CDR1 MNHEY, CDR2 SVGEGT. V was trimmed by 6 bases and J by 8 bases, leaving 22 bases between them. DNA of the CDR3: TGTGCCAGCAGAGCCTGGGCAGGGGCGCATCAAACCCAGTACTTC. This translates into CASRAWAGAHQTQYF.

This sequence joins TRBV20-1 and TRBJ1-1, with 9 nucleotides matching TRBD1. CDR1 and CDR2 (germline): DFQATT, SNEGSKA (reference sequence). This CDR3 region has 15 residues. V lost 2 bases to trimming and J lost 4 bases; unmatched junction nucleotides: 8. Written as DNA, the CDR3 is TGCAGTGCTAGACGACCGGGACAGGGAACCACTGAAGCTTTCTTT. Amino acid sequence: CSARRPGQGTTEAFF.

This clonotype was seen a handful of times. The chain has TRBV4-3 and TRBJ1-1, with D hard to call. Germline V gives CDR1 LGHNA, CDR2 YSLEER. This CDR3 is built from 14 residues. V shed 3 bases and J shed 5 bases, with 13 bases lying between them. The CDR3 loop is CASSQRRSETEAFF. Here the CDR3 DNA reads TGCGCCAGCAGCCAGCGCCGATCTGAGACTGAAGCTTTCTTT.

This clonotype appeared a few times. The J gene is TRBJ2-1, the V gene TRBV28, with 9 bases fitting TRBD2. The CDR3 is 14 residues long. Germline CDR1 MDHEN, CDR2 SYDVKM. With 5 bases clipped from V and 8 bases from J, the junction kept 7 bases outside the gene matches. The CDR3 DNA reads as TGTGCCAGCAGTCCCACGGGACTAGCAGATGAGCAGTTCTTC. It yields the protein CASSPTGLADEQFF.

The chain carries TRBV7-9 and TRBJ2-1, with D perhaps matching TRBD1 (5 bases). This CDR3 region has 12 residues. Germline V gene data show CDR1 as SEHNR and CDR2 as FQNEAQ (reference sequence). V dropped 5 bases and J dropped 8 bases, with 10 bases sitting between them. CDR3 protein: CASSPRADEQFF. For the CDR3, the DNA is TGTGCCAGCAGCCCCAGGGCGGATGAGCAGTTCTTC. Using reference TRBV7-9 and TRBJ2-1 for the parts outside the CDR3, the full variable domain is DTGVSQNPRHKITKRGQNVTFRCDPISEHNRLYWYRQTLGQGPEFLTYFQNEAQLEKSRLLSDRFSAERPKGSFSTLEIQRTEQGDSAMYLCASSPRADEQFFGPGTRLTVL.

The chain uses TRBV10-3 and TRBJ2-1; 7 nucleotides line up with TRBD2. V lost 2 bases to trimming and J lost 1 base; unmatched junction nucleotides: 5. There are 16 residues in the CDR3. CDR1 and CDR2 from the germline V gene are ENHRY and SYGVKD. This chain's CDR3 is CAISEPGGPSYNEQFF. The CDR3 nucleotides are TGTGCCATCAGTGAGCCGGGGGGACCATCCTACAATGAGCAGTTCTTC.

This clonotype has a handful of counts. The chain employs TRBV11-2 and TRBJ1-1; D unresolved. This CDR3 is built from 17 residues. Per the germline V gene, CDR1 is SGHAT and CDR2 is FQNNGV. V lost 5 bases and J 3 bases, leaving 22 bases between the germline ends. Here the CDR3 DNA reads TGTGCCAGCAGCCTCACCGGGTCGGGGTACGAGGACACTGAAGCTTTCTTT. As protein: CASSLTGSGYEDTEAFF.

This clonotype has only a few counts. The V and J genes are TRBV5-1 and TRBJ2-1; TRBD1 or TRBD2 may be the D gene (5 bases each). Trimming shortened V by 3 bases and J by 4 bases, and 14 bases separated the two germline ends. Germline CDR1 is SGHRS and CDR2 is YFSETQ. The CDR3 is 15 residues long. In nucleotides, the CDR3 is TGCGCCAGCAGCTCGGAGGCCCCAGGGTACAATGAGCAGTTCTTC. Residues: CASSSEAPGYNEQFF. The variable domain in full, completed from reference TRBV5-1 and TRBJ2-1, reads KAGVTQTPRYLIKTRGQQVTLSCSPISGHRSVSWYQQTPGQGLQFLFEYFSETQRNKGNFPGRFSGRQFSNSRSEMNVSTLELGDSALYLCASSSEAPGYNEQFFGPGTRLTVL.

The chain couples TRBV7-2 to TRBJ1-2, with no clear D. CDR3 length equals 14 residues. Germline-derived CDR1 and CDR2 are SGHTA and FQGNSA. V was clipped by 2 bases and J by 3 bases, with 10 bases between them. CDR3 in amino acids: CASSLSVGDYGYTF. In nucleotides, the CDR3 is TGTGCCAGCAGCTTATCCGTGGGAGACTATGGCTACACCTTC.

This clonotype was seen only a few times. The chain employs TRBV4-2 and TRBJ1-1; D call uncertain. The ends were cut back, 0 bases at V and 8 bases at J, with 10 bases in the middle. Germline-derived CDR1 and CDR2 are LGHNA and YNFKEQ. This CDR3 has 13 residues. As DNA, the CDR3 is TGTGCCAGCAGCCAAGATCAAGGGAAGGAAGCTTTCTTT. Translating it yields CASSQDQGKEAFF.

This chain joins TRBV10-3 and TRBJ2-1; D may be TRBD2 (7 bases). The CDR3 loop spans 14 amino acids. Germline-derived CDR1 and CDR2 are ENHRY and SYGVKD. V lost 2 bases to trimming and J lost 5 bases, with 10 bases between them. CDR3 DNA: TGTGCCATCAGTGAGGTAGGGGGGGACAATGAGCAGTTCTTC. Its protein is CAISEVGGDNEQFF.

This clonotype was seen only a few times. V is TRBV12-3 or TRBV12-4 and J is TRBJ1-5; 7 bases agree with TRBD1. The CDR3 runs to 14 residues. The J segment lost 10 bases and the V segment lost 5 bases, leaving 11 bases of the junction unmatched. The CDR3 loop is CASSQLQGRGPQHF. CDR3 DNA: TGTGCCAGCAGTCAGCTACAGGGGAGGGGACCCCAGCATTTT.

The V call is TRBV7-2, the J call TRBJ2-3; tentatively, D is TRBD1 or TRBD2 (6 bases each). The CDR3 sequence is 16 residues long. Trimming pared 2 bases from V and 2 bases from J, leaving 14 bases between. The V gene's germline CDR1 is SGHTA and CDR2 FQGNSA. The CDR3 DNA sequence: TGTGCCAGCAGCTTAATGGGGGCGGGACACACAGATACGCAGTATTTT. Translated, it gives CASSLMGAGHTDTQYF.

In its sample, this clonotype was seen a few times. This CDR3 reads CSAGRQGGNEKLFF. DNA of the CDR3: TGCAGTGCTGGGAGACAGGGCGGGAATGAAAAACTGTTTTTT. The chain carries TRBV20-1 and TRBJ1-4, with 7 bases that match TRBD1. V shed 5 bases, J shed 5 bases, and the junction held 8 bases outside the gene matches. CDR1 is DFQATT and CDR2 is SNEGSKA in the germline V gene (reference sequence). This CDR3 region has 14 residues.

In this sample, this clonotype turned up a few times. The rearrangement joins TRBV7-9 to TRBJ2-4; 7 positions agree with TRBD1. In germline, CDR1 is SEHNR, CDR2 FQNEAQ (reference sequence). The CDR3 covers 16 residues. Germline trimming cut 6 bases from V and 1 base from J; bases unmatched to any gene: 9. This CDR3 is CASSLTGVYAKNIQYF. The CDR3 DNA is TGTGCCAGCAGTCTAACAGGGGTATACGCCAAAAACATTCAGTACTTC.

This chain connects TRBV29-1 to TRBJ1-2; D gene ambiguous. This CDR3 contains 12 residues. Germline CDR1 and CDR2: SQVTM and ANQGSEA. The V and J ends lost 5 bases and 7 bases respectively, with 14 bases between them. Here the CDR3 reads CSVPDAAGGYTF. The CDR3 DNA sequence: TGCAGCGTTCCCGATGCAGCCGGTGGCTACACCTTC.

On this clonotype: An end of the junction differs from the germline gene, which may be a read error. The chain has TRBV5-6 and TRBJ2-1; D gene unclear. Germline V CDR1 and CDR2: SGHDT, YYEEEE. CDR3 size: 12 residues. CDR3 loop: CASSLPDLLLYF. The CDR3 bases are TGTGCCAGCAGCTTGCCTGATCTACTATTATACTTC.

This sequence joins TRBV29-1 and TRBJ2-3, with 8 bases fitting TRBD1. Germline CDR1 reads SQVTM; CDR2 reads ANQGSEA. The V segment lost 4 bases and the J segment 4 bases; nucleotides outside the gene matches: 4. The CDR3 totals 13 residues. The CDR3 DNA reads TGCAGCGTTGCAGGACAGGGAGCAGATACGCAGTATTTT. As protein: CSVAGQGADTQYF.